The next 21 T cell receptor beta chains were all read from a single sample in a study of early T cells in non-severe SARS-CoV-2 infection. Via MiXCR, TCRdb re-called the 5' RACE reads, giving one row per CDR3 protein. The sample has fewer than 85,000 distinct CDR3 sequences; about 10% are singletons. Sample: whole blood, taken at baseline. The receptors stem from an adult who was a healthcare worker with PCR-confirmed SARS-CoV-2 infection or an uninfected control (not recorded which).

The rearrangement uses TRBV5-6 and TRBJ1-1; D gene ambiguous. CDR3 length: 14 residues. Trimming left V 0 bases short and J 8 bases short, with 14 bases between. Germline assignment: CDR1 SGHDT and CDR2 YYEEEE. CDR3 sequence reads: CASSLGSRNHEAFF. CDR3 nucleotide sequence: TGTGCCAGCAGCTTGGGATCAAGAAACCACGAAGCTTTCTTT.

This clonotype was counted a few times. The chain joins TRBV7-8 to TRBJ2-1, with 10 nucleotides matching TRBD1. The CDR3 loop spans 15 amino acids. Looked up from germline, CDR1 is SGHVS and CDR2 is FQNEAQ. J gave up 7 bases and V 5 bases, and 8 bases lay outside the gene matches. As DNA, the CDR3 is TGTGCCAGCAGCACATCCCGGGACAGGGGAAATGAGCAGTTCTTC. Translating gives CASSTSRDRGNEQFF.

This clonotype was observed many times. The V gene is TRBV20-1, the J gene TRBJ1-2, with a tentative D call TRBD1 (5 bases). Per germline, CDR1 DFQATT and CDR2 SNEGSKA (reference sequence). CDR3 length equals 13 residues. V gave up 3 bases and J gave up 0 bases, with 8 bases separating them. CDR3 sequence (DNA): TGCAGTGCTAGTGGGGGATCTAACTATGGCTACACCTTC. It encodes CSASGGSNYGYTF.

With regard to this clonotype: A read error may account for a junction end that differs from germline. The rearrangement joins TRBV5-6 to TRBJ2-4; 8 positions agree with TRBD1. This CDR3 spans 12 amino acids. The germline gives CDR1 SGHDT, CDR2 YYEEEE. CDR3 DNA: TGTGCCAGCAGCTTGGCAGGGGGCCCGGGCCACTTC. Protein sequence: CASSLAGGPGHF.

This clonotype appeared many times. The rearrangement joins TRBV29-1 to TRBJ2-2, with 7 nucleotides matching TRBD1. Germline lookup yields CDR1 SQVTM and CDR2 ANQGSEA. V was pared by 5 bases and J by 2 bases, with 5 bases of the junction left unmatched. The CDR3 runs to 14 residues. The CDR3, as DNA: TGCAGCGTTTACAGGGGTGGTAACACCGGGGAGCTGTTTTTT. Protein: CSVYRGGNTGELFF.

This chain uses TRBV19 with TRBJ2-7; TRBD2 is a possible D gene (6 bases). Trimming removed 5 bases at V and 4 bases at J, with 24 bases between. From germline, CDR1 is LNHDA and CDR2 SQIVND (reference sequence). The CDR3 sequence is 17 residues long. In DNA, the CDR3 is TGTGCCAGTAGTCCAAGAAGTGGAGTAAGTGGGAGGTACGAGCAGTACTTC. The encoded protein is CASSPRSGVSGRYEQYF.

This clonotype appeared a few times. This chain uses TRBV10-3 with TRBJ1-2, with D maybe TRBD1 (5 bases). The CDR3 covers 12 residues. Germline V CDR1 and CDR2: ENHRY, SYGVKD. V lost 8 bases to trimming and J lost 8 bases, with 15 bases between them. The CDR3 region has the DNA TGTGCCATCCATAGGGGAGACTGGGGCTACACCTTC. This codes for CAIHRGDWGYTF.

This clonotype was detected ten times or more. The chain is built from TRBV29-1 and TRBJ2-3, with 9 bases fitting TRBD1. This CDR3 comprises 14 residues. V trimming: 6 bases; J trimming: 6 bases; junction bases outside the gene matches: 10. Germline CDR1 is SQVTM and CDR2 is ANQGSEA. This CDR3 reads CSVTTGGSGDTQYF. The CDR3 nucleotides are TGCAGCGTCACGACAGGGGGTAGCGGGGATACGCAGTATTTT.

A note on this clonotype: At one boundary the junction diverges from the germline segment, which might be a read error. The chain links TRBV9 to TRBJ2-3; TRBD2 matches at 11 bases. Germline-derived CDR1 and CDR2 are SGDLS and YYNGEE. The CDR3 length is 15 residues. CDR3 sequence reads: CASSFTSGGTDTQYF. The CDR3 nucleotides are TGTGCCAGCAGCTTCACTAGCGGGGGAACAGATACTCAGTATTTT.

The rearrangement links TRBV6-5 to TRBJ1-1, with 10 bases fitting TRBD1. V lost 8 bases, J lost 0 bases, and 6 bases stayed unmatched. Germline V gene lookup returns CDR1 MNHEY and CDR2 SVGAGI. The CDR3 runs to 15 residues. CDR3 DNA sequence: TGTGCCAGCGGGGACAGGGGTGGATTGAACACTGAAGCTTTCTTT. The encoded protein is CASGDRGGLNTEAFF.

This clonotype was observed a few times. The chain recombines TRBV6-5 with TRBJ2-5; D is possibly TRBD1 (5 bases). CDR1 MNHEY and CDR2 SVGAGI come from the germline V gene. This CDR3 spans 16 amino acids. The V and J ends lost 5 bases and 5 bases respectively, with 21 bases between them. DNA for the CDR3: TGTGCCAGCAGTACACCGGACACCCCGTGTCCGGAGACCCAGTACTTC. It is translated as CASSTPDTPCPETQYF.

This clonotype came up many times. J is TRBJ1-1 and V is TRBV7-2, with D possibly being TRBD1 (5 bases). Germline assignment: CDR1 SGHTA and CDR2 FQGNSA. V lost 2 bases and J 4 bases, leaving 11 bases between the germline ends. CDR3 length: 14 residues. The CDR3 DNA reads TGTGCCAGCAGCTTAAAAGTGGGGGGCACTGAAGCTTTCTTT. Translated, it gives CASSLKVGGTEAFF.

This clonotype has more than one count but fewer than ten. The chain joins TRBV14 to TRBJ2-7; 7 nucleotides line up with TRBD2. The CDR3 is made up of 12 amino acids. V shed 5 bases, J shed 4 bases, and the junction held 2 bases outside the gene matches. The germline CDR1 and CDR2 sequences are SGHDN and FVKESK. The CDR3 region has the DNA TGTGCCAGCAGCTGGGGGGGTTACGAGCAGTACTTC. Translated: CASSWGGYEQYF.

The chain has TRBV6-6 and TRBJ1-4; D call uncertain. The V end lost 0 bases, the J end lost 8 bases, and 7 bases lay between the germline ends. The CDR3 extends over 13 amino acids. CDR1 is MNHNY, CDR2 SVGAGI, per germline (reference sequence). The CDR3 protein is CASSYSGVEKLFF. CDR3 DNA sequence: TGTGCCAGCAGTTACTCTGGTGTGGAAAAACTGTTTTTT.

This clonotype has just a few counts. The rearrangement links TRBV29-1 to TRBJ2-7, with D possibly matching TRBD1 (5 bases). Trimming removed 3 bases at V and 4 bases at J, with 7 bases between. The CDR3 extends over 11 amino acids. Germline lookup yields CDR1 SQVTM and CDR2 ANQGSEA. CDR3 protein: CSVDTGYEQYF. CDR3 bases: TGCAGCGTTGATACAGGTTACGAGCAGTACTTC.

This clonotype showed up just once. A read error may be the cause here, since a much bigger clone is one base away. V is TRBV6-2 or TRBV6-3 and J is TRBJ1-2, with D possibly matching TRBD1 (5 bases). Germline V CDR1 and CDR2: MNHEY, SVGEGT. This CDR3 is 16 amino acids long. CDR3 DNA sequence: TGTGCCAGCGGACCAATCCTGGGGCCTGTCGCTTTCGGCTGCACCTTC. Its protein product is CASGPILGPVAFGCTF.

This chain links TRBV19 with TRBJ2-6, with 9 bases matching TRBD1. The CDR3 length is 16 residues. J gave up 2 bases and V 5 bases, and 4 bases lay outside the gene matches. Germline V gives CDR1 LNHDA, CDR2 SQIVND (reference sequence). DNA for the CDR3: TGTGCCAGTAGTTCCTGGACAGGGGCTGGGGCCAACGTCCTGACTTTC. Translating it yields CASSSWTGAGANVLTF.

This clonotype was observed a handful of times. The V call is TRBV18, the J call TRBJ1-1; the D gene is possibly TRBD1 (6 bases). The CDR3 extends over 14 amino acids. In germline, CDR1 is KGHSH, CDR2 LQKENI. Trimming took 2 bases from V and 5 from J, leaving 12 bases between them. The CDR3 DNA reads as TGTGCCAGCTCACCAGATAGGGGGTTAACTGAAGCTTTCTTT. Translation: CASSPDRGLTEAFF.

This clonotype was found a few times. This chain connects TRBV18 to TRBJ2-3, with 10 positions matching TRBD2. Unmatched junction bases numbered 13, after V lost 7 bases and J lost 0 bases. CDR1 and CDR2 from the germline V gene are KGHSH and LQKENI. The CDR3 covers 18 residues. The CDR3 bases are TGTGCCAGCTACCGCACTAGCGGGGTACAGACTAGCACAGATACGCAGTATTTT. Encoded protein: CASYRTSGVQTSTDTQYF.

This rearrangement joins TRBV7-2 to TRBJ2-3; D unresolved. CDR3 length: 16 residues. V was cut by 0 bases and J by 0 bases, with 10 bases left in between. From germline, CDR1 is SGHTA and CDR2 FQGNSA. The DNA for the CDR3 is TGTGCCAGCAGCTTAGCGGCAGTAGCTAGCACAGATACGCAGTATTTT. It yields the protein CASSLAAVASTDTQYF.

This clonotype was seen a few times. Mismatch with germline at one junction end may stem from a read error. The chain employs TRBV20-1 and TRBJ2-7; 8 nucleotides line up with TRBD1. This CDR3 contains 12 residues. The germline V gene encodes CDR1 DFQATT and CDR2 SNEGSKA (reference sequence). CDR3 DNA: TGCAGTGCTAGAGATCTTAGGACAGGGTTAAACTTC. This translates into CSARDLRTGLNF.